Each of the 17 T cell receptor beta chains below was sequenced from the same sample in a study of T cell responses to AZD1222 COVID-19 vaccine. The data were produced by immunoSEQ multiplex PCR, yet TCRdb's version contains in-frame clones alone and is incomplete. Of approximately 60,000 clones listed, about 88% are singletons. The source was peripheral blood, collected 28 days after the second AZD1222 dose. These receptor sequences come from an adult who received the AZD1222 COVID-19 vaccine.

The chain is built from TRBV7-9 and TRBJ1-2; no firm D call. Germline CDR1 SEHNR, CDR2 FQNEAQ (reference sequence). The CDR3 contains 12 residues. Trimming cost V 5 bases and J 5 bases, with 9 bases left between them. CDR3 sequence: CASSLEGYGYTF. CDR3 DNA: TGTGCCAGCAGCCTGGAAGGGTATGGCTACACCTTC. Full variable domain (rest looked up from reference TRBV7-9 and TRBJ1-2): DTGVSQNPRHKITKRGQNVTFRCDPISEHNRLYWYRQTLGQGPEFLTYFQNEAQLEKSRLLSDRFSAERPKGSFSTLEIQRTEQGDSAMYLCASSLEGYGYTFGSGTRLTVV.

The rearrangement links TRBV7-6 to TRBJ1-2; 9 bases line up with TRBD1. CDR1 is SGHVS, CDR2 FNYEAQ, per germline. This CDR3 has 12 amino acids. DNA for the CDR3: TGTGCACTCCGGAGGACAGGGGAAAGCTACACCTTC. It is translated as CALRRTGESYTF.

This clone was picked up a small number of times. V usage is TRBV7-9 and J usage is TRBJ2-1, with 7 nucleotides matching TRBD1. V gave up 2 bases and J gave up 7 bases; unmatched junction bases: 14. The CDR3 is made up of 17 amino acids. Germline V gene lookup returns CDR1 SEHNR and CDR2 FQNEAQ (reference sequence). The CDR3 region is CASSLRIGTARRNEQFF. Written as DNA, the CDR3 is TGTGCCAGCAGCTTAAGGATCGGGACAGCGAGACGGAATGAGCAGTTCTTC.

This chain connects TRBV28 to TRBJ2-1; D is unresolved. Germline CDR1 is MDHEN and CDR2 is SYDVKM. CDR3 length: 11 residues. The V end was cut by 6 bases, the J end by 8 bases, with 8 bases between. The DNA of the CDR3 is TGTGCCAGCAGCGTGATAGATGAGCAGTTCTTC. This translates into CASSVIDEQFF.

The V call is TRBV15, the J call TRBJ2-7, with 8 bases lining up with TRBD1. From germline, CDR1 is LNHNV and CDR2 YYDKDF (reference sequence). With 0 bases clipped from V and 3 bases from J, the junction kept 4 bases outside the gene matches. This CDR3 is 15 amino acids long. CDR3 sequence (DNA): TGTGCCACCAGCAGAGATCCAGGGGGCCTCTACGAGCAGTACTTC. Its translation: CATSRDPGGLYEQYF.

The chain uses TRBV4-1 and TRBJ2-5; 7 bases map to TRBD1. The CDR3 is 14 residues long. Germline V gene sequence: CDR1 MGHRA, CDR2 YSYEKL. Germline trimming cut 7 bases from V and 0 bases from J; bases unmatched to any gene: 5. CDR3 sequence reads: CASTRDRDQETQYF. In nucleotides, the CDR3 is TGCGCCAGCACCCGAGACAGGGACCAAGAGACCCAGTACTTC.

The chain couples TRBV30 to TRBJ2-7, with a weak D call TRBD2 (6 bases). CDR3 size: 13 residues. The germline V gene has CDR1 GTSNPN and CDR2 SVGIG (reference sequence). The V and J ends lost 8 bases and 1 base respectively, with 15 bases between them. The CDR3 nucleotides are TGTGCCGCAAACCCCGGGGGATCCTACGAGCAGTACTTC. It specifies CAANPGGSYEQYF.

V usage is TRBV19 and J usage is TRBJ2-4; TRBD2 agrees at 10 bases. This CDR3 spans 15 amino acids. Germline lookup yields CDR1 LNHDA and CDR2 SQIVND (reference sequence). Unmatched junction bases numbered 9, after V lost 5 bases and J lost 8 bases. The CDR3 spells CASSVLAGAGDIQYF. The CDR3 nucleotides are TGTGCCAGTAGTGTCCTAGCGGGAGCGGGAGACATTCAGTACTTC.

CDR3 coding DNA: TGTGCCAGCAGTCGACTAGCGGGAGGCAAAAACATTCAGTACTTC. Residues: CASSRLAGGKNIQYF. The V gene is TRBV7-9, the J gene TRBJ2-4; 13 bases line up with TRBD2. V lost 6 bases, J lost 3 bases, and 2 bases stayed unmatched. The length of the CDR3 is 15 residues. CDR1 and CDR2 from the germline V gene are SEHNR and FQNEAQ (reference sequence).

J is TRBJ1-5 and V is TRBV7-6, with D perhaps matching TRBD1 (5 bases). V was shortened by 5 bases and J by 1 base, with 12 bases between the two germline ends. CDR3 length equals 15 residues. Germline V CDR1 and CDR2: SGHVS, FNYEAQ. For the CDR3, the DNA is TGTGCCAGCAGCCCTGCTGGGGGGAGCAATCAGCCCCAGCATTTT. The encoded protein is CASSPAGGSNQPQHF.

The gene calls are TRBV5-1 and TRBJ1-5, with D tentatively TRBD1 (5 bases). V lost 0 bases and J lost 3, with 7 bases in between. Germline CDR1 is SGHRS and CDR2 is YFSETQ. The CDR3 covers 14 residues. This CDR3 reads CASSLAGPNQPQHF. In DNA form, the CDR3 reads TGCGCCAGCAGCTTGGCAGGGCCCAATCAGCCCCAGCATTTT.

The chain is built from TRBV29-1 and TRBJ1-2; D not resolved. The V end was cut by 7 bases, the J end by 4 bases, with 10 bases between. Germline V gene sequence: CDR1 SQVTM, CDR2 ANQGSEA. There are 11 residues in the CDR3. The CDR3 region has the DNA TGCAGCGCCGTGGGAGGCTATGGCTACACCTTC. As protein: CSAVGGYGYTF.

The CDR3 protein is CASTQGRTDTQYF. The DNA for the CDR3 is TGTGCCAGCACACAGGGGCGCACAGATACGCAGTATTTT. The chain carries TRBV7-8 and TRBJ2-3; 7 bases line up with TRBD1. The CDR3 has 13 amino acids. CDR1 is SGHVS and CDR2 is FQNEAQ in the germline V gene. V dropped 7 bases and J dropped 1; count of bases not matched to a gene: 2.

The chain recombines TRBV25-1 with TRBJ1-5; a possible D gene is TRBD1 (5 bases). V was pared by 0 bases and J by 2 bases, with 11 bases between. The CDR3 length is 16 residues. Germline lookup yields CDR1 MGHDK and CDR2 SYGVNS. The CDR3 coding sequence is TGTGCCAGCAGTGAATATGGGGGAAACGGCAATCAGCCCCAGCATTTT. It is translated as CASSEYGGNGNQPQHF.

The V and J genes are TRBV5-4 and TRBJ2-2, with D tentatively TRBD2 (6 bases). The CDR3 has 14 residues. CDR1 and CDR2 (germline): SGHNT, YYREEE (reference sequence). Between the trimmed V and J ends, which lost 3 bases and 7 bases, there was a span of 13 bases. The CDR3 region has the DNA TGTGCCAGCAGCTCACCTATGGGGGGCGGGGAGCTGTTTTTT. Translated, it gives CASSSPMGGGELFF.

This CDR3 reads CASRPGPQQTQYF. The CDR3 DNA sequence: TGTGCCAGCAGACCCGGGCCCCAACAAACCCAGTACTTC. The chain joins TRBV6-5 to TRBJ2-5; D uncertain. V was shortened by 6 bases and J by 8 bases, with 16 bases between the two germline ends. This CDR3 comprises 13 residues. Germline V CDR1 and CDR2: MNHEY, SVGAGI.

V and J are TRBV18 and TRBJ2-6, with 10 bases lining up with TRBD1. The CDR3 totals 16 residues. The J segment lost 1 base and the V segment lost 5 bases, leaving 2 bases of the junction unmatched. Per the germline V gene, CDR1 is KGHSH and CDR2 is LQKENI. In DNA, the CDR3 is TGTGCCAGCTCAGTGGGACAGGGGTCTGGGGCCAACGTCCTGACTTTC. Its protein product is CASSVGQGSGANVLTF.